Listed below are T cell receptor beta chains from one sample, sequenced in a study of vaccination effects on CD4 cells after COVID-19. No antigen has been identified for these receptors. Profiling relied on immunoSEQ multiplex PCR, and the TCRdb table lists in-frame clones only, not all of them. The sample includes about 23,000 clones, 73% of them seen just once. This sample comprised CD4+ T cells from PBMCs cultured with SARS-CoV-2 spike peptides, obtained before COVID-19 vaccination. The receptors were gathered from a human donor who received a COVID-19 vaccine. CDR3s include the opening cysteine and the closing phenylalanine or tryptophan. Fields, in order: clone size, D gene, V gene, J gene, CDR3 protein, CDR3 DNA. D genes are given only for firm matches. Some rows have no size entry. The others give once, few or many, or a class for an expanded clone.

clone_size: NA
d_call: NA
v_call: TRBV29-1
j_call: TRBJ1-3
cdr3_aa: CSVDSGFGNTIYF
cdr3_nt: TGCAGCGTTGATTCCGGGTTCGGAAACACCATATATTTT

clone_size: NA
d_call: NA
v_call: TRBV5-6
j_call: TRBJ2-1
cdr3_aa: CASSQGTNNEQFF
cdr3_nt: TGTGCCAGCAGCCAGGGGACAAACAATGAGCAGTTCTTC

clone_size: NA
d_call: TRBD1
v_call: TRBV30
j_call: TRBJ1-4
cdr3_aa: CACYRGTNEKLFF
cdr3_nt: TGTGCCTGCTACAGGGGAACTAATGAAAAACTGTTTTTT

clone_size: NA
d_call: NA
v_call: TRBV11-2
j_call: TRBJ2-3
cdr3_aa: CASSRSYSDTQYF
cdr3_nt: TGTGCCAGCAGCCGTTCTTACTCAGATACGCAGTATTTT

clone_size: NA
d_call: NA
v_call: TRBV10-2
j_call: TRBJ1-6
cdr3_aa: CASSESAGVPLHF
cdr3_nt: TGCGCCAGCAGTGAGTCAGCAGGGGTACCCCTCCACTTT

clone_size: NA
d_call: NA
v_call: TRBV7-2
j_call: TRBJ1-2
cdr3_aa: CASSPDYRQRDYGYTF
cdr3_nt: TGTGCCAGCAGTCCCGACTATCGCCAGCGGGACTATGGCTACACCTTC

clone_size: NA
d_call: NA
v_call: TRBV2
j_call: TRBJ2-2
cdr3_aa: CASSRLITGELFF
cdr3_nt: TGTGCCAGCAGCCGTTTGATCACCGGGGAGCTGTTTTTT

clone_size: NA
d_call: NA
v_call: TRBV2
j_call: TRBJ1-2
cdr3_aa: CASMAFRRANYGYTF
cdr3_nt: TGTGCCAGCATGGCATTCAGGCGAGCTAACTATGGCTACACCTTC

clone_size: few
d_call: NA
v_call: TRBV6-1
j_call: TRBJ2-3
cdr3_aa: CASSEGNRNTDTQYF
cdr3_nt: TGTGCCAGCAGTGAAGGAAACAGAAACACAGATACGCAGTATTTT

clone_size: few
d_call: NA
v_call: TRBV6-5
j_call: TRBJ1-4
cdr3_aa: CASSYTTDLVGKLFF
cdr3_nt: TGTGCCAGCAGTTACACGACAGACCTGGTTGGAAAACTGTTTTTT

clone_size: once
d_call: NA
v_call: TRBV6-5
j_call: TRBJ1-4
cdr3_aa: CASSYRRGRNEKLFF
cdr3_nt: TGTGCCAGCAGTTACCGCAGGGGAAGAAATGAAAAACTGTTTTTT

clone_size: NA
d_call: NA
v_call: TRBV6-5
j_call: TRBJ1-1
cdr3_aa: CASSYSWQGEAFF
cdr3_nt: TGTGCCAGCAGTTACTCCTGGCAGGGTGAAGCTTTCTTT

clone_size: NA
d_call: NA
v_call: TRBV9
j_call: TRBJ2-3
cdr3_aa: CASSPALRAGTDTQYF
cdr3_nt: TGTGCCAGCAGCCCCGCCCTGCGGGCGGGCACAGATACGCAGTATTTT

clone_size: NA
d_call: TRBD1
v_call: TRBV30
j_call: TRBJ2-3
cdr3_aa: CAWQRTGSTDTQYF
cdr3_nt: TGTGCCTGGCAGCGGACAGGAAGCACAGATACGCAGTATTTT

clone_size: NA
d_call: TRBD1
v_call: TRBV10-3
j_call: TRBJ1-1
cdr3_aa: CAISEDRGHSRDTEAFF
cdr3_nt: TGTGCCATCAGTGAAGACAGGGGCCACTCGAGAGACACTGAAGCTTTCTTT

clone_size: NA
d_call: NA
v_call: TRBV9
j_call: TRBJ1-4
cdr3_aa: CASSVGPSNEKLFF
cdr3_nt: TGTGCCAGCAGCGTCGGGCCCTCTAATGAAAAACTGTTTTTT

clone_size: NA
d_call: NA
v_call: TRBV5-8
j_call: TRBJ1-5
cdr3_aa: CASSLVWQPQHF
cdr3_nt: TGTGCCAGCAGCTTGGTATGGCAGCCCCAGCATTTT

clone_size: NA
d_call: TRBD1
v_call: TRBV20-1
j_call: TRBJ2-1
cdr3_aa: CSPGQGNEQFF
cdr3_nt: TGCAGCCCGGGACAGGGAAATGAGCAGTTCTTC

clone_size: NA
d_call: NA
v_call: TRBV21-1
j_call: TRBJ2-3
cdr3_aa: CASSRAGASTDTQYF
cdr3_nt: TGTGCCAGCAGCCGGGCAGGGGCTTCCACAGATACGCAGTATTTT

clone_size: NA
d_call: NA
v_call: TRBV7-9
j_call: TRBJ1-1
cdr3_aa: CASSLRASRNTEAFF
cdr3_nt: TGTGCCAGCAGCTTACGTGCCAGCCGGAACACTGAAGCTTTCTTT

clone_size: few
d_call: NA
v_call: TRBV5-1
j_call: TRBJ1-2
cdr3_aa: CASSWGSNALGYTF
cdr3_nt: TGCGCCAGCAGCTGGGGTTCTAACGCCTTGGGCTACACCTTC

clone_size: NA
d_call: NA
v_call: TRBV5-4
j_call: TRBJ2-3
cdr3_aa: CASRQRRGLGEDTQYF
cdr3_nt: TGTGCCAGCAGACAAAGACGGGGGCTCGGGGAAGATACGCAGTATTTT

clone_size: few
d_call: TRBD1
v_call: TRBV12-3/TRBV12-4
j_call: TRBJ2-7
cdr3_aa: CASSRDRVGEQYF
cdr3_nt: TGTGCCAGCAGTCGGGACAGGGTAGGAGAGCAGTACTTC

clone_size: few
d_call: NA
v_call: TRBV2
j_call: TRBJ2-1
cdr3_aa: CASSLLTVSYNEQFF
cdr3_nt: TGTGCCAGCAGTCTATTGACGGTCTCCTACAATGAGCAGTTCTTC

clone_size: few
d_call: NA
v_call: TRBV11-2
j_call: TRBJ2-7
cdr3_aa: CASSFPLQGRSYEQYF
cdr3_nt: TGTGCCAGCAGCTTTCCTTTGCAGGGGAGATCCTACGAGCAGTACTTC

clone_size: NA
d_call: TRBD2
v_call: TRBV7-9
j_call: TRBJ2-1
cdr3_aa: CASSPTSGPRQFF
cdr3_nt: TGTGCCAGCAGCCCGACTAGCGGACCCAGGCAGTTCTTC

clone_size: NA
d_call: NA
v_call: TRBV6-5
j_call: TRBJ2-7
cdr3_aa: CASSSQLSYEQYF
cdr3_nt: TGTGCCAGCAGTTCACAGCTCTCCTACGAGCAGTACTTC

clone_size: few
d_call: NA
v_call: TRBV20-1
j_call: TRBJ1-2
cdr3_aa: CSVRAYGYTF
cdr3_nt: TGCAGTGTCAGGGCCTATGGCTACACCTTC

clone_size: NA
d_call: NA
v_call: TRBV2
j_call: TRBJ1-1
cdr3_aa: CASTLGEMNTEAFF
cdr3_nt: TGTGCCAGCACCCTGGGTGAGATGAACACTGAAGCTTTCTTT

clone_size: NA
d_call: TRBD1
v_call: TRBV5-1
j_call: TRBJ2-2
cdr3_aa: CASSHGQGYTGELFF
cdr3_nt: TGCGCCAGCAGCCATGGACAGGGGTACACCGGGGAGCTGTTTTTT

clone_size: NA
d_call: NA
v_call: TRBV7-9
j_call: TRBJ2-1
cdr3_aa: CASSLELF
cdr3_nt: TGTGCCAGCAGCTTAGAACTCTTC

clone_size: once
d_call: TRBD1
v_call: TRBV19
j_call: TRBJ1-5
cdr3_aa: CASSPPGQALPNQPQHF
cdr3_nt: TGTGCCAGTAGCCCCCCCGGACAGGCTCTACCCAATCAGCCCCAGCATTTT

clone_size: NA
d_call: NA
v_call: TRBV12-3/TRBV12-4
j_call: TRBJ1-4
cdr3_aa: CASSFSGTEKLFF
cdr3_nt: TGTGCCAGCAGTTTTTCAGGGACTGAAAAACTGTTTTTT

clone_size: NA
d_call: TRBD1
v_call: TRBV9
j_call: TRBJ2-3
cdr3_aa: CASSPGQILHTQYF
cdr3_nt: TGTGCCAGCAGTCCGGGACAGATTCTACATACGCAGTATTTT

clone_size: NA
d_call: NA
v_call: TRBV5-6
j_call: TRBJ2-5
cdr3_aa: CASSSLNQETQYF
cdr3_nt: TGTGCCAGCAGCTCATTGAATCAAGAGACCCAGTACTTC

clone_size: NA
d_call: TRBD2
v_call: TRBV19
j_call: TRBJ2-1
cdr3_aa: CASRTSGGTEQFF
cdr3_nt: TGTGCCAGTCGGACTAGCGGGGGGACCGAGCAGTTCTTC

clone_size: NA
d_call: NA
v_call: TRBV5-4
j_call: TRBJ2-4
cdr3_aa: CASSLGGLAKNIQYF
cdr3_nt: TGTGCCAGCAGCTTGGGGGGGCTAGCCAAAAACATTCAGTACTTC

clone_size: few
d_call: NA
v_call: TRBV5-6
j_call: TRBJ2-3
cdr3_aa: CASSGGGPTDTQYF
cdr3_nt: TGTGCCAGCAGTGGGGGGGGGCCGACAGATACGCAGTATTTT

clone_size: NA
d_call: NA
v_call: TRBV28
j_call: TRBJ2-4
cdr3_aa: CASSGNADIQYF
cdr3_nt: TGTGCCAGCAGTGGAAATGCAGACATTCAGTACTTC

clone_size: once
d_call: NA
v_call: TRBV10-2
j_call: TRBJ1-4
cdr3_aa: CASSRPTNEKLFF
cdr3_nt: TGCGCCAGCAGCAGACCCACTAATGAAAAACTGTTTTTT

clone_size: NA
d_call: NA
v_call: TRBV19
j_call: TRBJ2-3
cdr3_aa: CASSIGGQVTDTQYF
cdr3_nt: TGTGCCAGTAGTATAGGCGGCCAGGTTACAGATACGCAGTATTTT

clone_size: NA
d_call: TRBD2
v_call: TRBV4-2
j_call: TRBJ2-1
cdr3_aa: CASSAASGPYNEQFF
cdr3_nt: TGTGCCAGCAGCGCAGCTAGCGGTCCCTACAATGAGCAGTTCTTC

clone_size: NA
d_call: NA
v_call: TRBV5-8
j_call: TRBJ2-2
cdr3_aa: CASSLQTVKTGELFF
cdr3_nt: TGTGCCAGCAGCTTACAGACAGTGAAAACCGGGGAGCTGTTTTTT

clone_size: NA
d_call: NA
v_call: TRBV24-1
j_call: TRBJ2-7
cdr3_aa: CATSKTGNYEQYF
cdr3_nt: TGTGCCACCAGCAAGACAGGAAACTACGAGCAGTACTTC

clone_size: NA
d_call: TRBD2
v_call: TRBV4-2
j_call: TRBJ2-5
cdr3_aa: CASSQQTSGGASATQYF
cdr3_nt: TGTGCCAGCAGCCAACAGACTAGCGGGGGGGCCTCGGCGACCCAGTACTTC

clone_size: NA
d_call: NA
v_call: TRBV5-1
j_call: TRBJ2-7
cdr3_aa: CASSLNRNPEQYF
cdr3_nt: TGCGCCAGCAGCTTAAACAGAAACCCCGAGCAGTACTTC

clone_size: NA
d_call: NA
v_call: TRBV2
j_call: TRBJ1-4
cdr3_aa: CASRISGLGNEKLFF
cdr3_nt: TGTGCCAGCAGAATCTCAGGGCTGGGGAATGAAAAACTGTTTTTT

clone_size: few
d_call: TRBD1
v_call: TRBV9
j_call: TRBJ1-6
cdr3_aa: CASSWGTVNSPLHF
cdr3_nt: TGTGCCAGCAGTTGGGGGACAGTCAATTCACCCCTCCACTTT

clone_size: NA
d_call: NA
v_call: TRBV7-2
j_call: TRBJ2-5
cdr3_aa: CASSGWGPGETQYF
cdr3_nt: TGTGCCAGCAGTGGGTGGGGGCCCGGGGAGACCCAGTACTTC

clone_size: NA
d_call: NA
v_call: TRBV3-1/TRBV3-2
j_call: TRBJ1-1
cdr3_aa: CASSQMVGNTEAFF
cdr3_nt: TGTGCCAGCAGCCAAATGGTAGGGAACACTGAAGCTTTCTTT

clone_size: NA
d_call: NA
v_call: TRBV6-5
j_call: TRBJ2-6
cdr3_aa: CASSYAASSGANVLTF
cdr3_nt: TGTGCCAGCAGTTACGCGGCTAGCTCTGGGGCCAACGTCCTGACTTTC

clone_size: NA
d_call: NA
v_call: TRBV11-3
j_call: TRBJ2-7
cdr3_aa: CASSSTLAGEQYF
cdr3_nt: TGTGCCAGCAGCTCCACATTAGCTGGCGAGCAGTACTTC

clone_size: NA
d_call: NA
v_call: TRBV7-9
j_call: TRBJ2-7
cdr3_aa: CASSRLGAYEQYF
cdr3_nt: TGTGCCAGCAGCCGTCTTGGTGCCTACGAGCAGTACTTC

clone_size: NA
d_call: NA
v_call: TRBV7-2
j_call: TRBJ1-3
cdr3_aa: CASSFSGTRGNTIYF
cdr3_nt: TGTGCCAGCAGCTTTTCCGGGACACGTGGAAACACCATATATTTT

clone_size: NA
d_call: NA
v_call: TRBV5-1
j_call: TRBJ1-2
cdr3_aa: CASSSGAVDGYTF
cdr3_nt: TGCGCCAGCAGTTCGGGGGCGGTAGATGGCTACACCTTC

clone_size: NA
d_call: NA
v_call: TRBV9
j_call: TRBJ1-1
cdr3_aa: CASSVTVGTEAFF
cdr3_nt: TGTGCCAGCAGCGTGACAGTGGGGACTGAAGCTTTCTTT

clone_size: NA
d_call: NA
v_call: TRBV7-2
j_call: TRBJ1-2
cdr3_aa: CASSPGSGPLIYTF
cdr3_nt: TGTGCCAGCAGTCCAGGATCAGGCCCCTTAATCTACACCTTC

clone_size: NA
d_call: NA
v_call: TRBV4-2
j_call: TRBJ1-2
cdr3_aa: CASSQGAAAGRTRGYTF
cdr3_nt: TGTGCCAGCAGCCAAGGAGCCGCGGCAGGCCGCACGCGTGGCTACACCTTC

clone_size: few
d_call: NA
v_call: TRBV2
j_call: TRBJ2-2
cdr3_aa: CASSGQGYNTGELFF
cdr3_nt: TGTGCCAGCAGTGGCCAGGGGTATAACACCGGGGAGCTGTTTTTT

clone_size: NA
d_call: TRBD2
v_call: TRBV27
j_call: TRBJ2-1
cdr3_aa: CASISTRGGHNEQFF
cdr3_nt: TGTGCCAGCATCTCTACTCGGGGGGGGCACAATGAGCAGTTCTTC